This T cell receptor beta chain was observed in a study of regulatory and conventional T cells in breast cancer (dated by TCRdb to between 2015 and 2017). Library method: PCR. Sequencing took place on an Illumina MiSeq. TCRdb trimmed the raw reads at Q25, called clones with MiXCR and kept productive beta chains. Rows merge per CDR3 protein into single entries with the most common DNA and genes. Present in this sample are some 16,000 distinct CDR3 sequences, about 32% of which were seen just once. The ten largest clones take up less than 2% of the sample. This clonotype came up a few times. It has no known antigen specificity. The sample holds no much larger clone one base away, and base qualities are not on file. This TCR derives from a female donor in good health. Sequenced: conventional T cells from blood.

The DNA sequence is given as TGTGCCAGCAGTGTCAGGAACACTGAAGCTTTCTTT. Its translation is CASSVRNTEAFF. In this chain, TRBV2 is recombined with TRBJ1-1; the D gene is not confidently resolved. The CDR3 contains 12 residues, cysteine and phenylalanine counted. Kept here is only the CDR3 DNA, which spans 36 bases and is read in frame from base 1. The germline ends are 4 bases apart after V is trimmed by 4 bases and J by 1 base. Taken from the germline V gene, the CDR1 and CDR2 loops are SNHLY and FYNNEI.